This T cell receptor (beta chain) was recorded in a study of cytomegalovirus exposure and HLA in healthy donors. Study-wide results and limits: Immune exposure was documented only through CMV serostatus. Reportedly, TCR beta sequences accurately predicted HLA-A and HLA-B alleles in most subjects. Approximately 160 TCR beta chains were listed as cytomegalovirus-associated.

The study ran its PCR with 60 Vbeta and 13 Jbeta primers. Repertoires were generated with immunoSEQ multiplex PCR, while TCRdb's copy carries only in-frame clones and drops some. In the table there are approximately 170,000 clones, 76% of which are singletons. This clone was recorded only once. Its antigen is still unknown. The ends were cut back, 3 bases at V and 5 bases at J, with 16 bases in the middle. This CDR3 has 15 amino acids. Germline-derived CDR1 and CDR2 are SGHTA and FQGNSA. Each donor was healthy, and each was a bone marrow donor. Sequencing was carried out using PBMCs. The TCR was taken from a female donor in good health and CMV-seronegative. V usage is TRBV7-2 and J usage is TRBJ2-5, with D possibly being TRBD1 (6 bases). This chain's CDR3 is CASSFTGSKRETQYF. In nucleotides, the CDR3 is TGTGCCAGCAGCTTTACAGGGTCGAAACGGGAGACCCAGTACTTC.